A selection of T cell receptor beta chains follows, all from one sample in a study of human T cells and chemical hapten exposure. TCRdb itself ran the RACE reads through MiXCR, one entry per CDR3 protein. The profile shows 250,000 or so distinct CDR3 sequences, roughly 7.7% of them singletons. This specimen consisted of whole blood, obtained in connection with sensitization to the hapten diphenylcyclopropenone (DPC). Receptors were obtained from a man younger than 35 with alopecia areata. Some clones in this sample may be carry-over from other donors' samples. CDR3s include the opening cysteine and the closing phenylalanine or tryptophan.

TRBV5-1	TRBJ2-5	CASSSGTEYQETQYF
TRBV29-1	TRBJ2-5	CSVAGEETQYF
TRBV7-9	TRBJ2-1	CASSLGPRQGGWNEQFF
TRBV7-3	TRBJ2-1	CASSLGARGEQFF
TRBV7-2	TRBJ1-1	CASSLVGNKGVMNTEAFF
TRBV6-2/TRBV6-3	TRBJ1-5	CASTQQGRQRADQPQHF
TRBV20-1	TRBJ2-3	CSARETATDTQYF
TRBV20-1	TRBJ1-6	CSATQVSKNSPLHF
TRBV7-3	TRBJ2-5	CASSQNGYQETQYF
TRBV5-1	TRBJ2-7	CASREGWTSYEQYF
TRBV9	TRBJ2-2	CASSVVARRDTGELFF
TRBV7-3	TRBJ2-5	CASSLGSQETQYF
TRBV6-6	TRBJ1-5	CASSYGGDYQHF
TRBV28	TRBJ1-4	CASSQMTGVNEKLFF
TRBV28	TRBJ2-7	CASSRGDSRSYEQYF
TRBV5-1	TRBJ1-5	CASSLEADQPQHF
TRBV7-9	TRBJ2-5	CASSWPGETQYF
TRBV12-3/TRBV12-4	TRBJ1-5	CASSFGGHQPQHF
TRBV7-9	TRBJ2-1	CARTGTSSYNEQFF
TRBV5-1	TRBJ1-4	CASSSGTGDGDEKLFF
TRBV29-1	TRBJ2-2	CSVTSGANTGELFF
TRBV25-1	TRBJ1-1	CASSVGSSGMAEAFF
TRBV9	TRBJ1-4	CASSAGGREKEKLFF
TRBV5-1	TRBJ2-1	CASSGGDRVSEQFF
TRBV5-1	TRBJ1-6	CASSLTTSYNSPLHF
TRBV7-6	TRBJ1-1	CASSRIGTGAGDTEAFF
TRBV9	TRBJ1-4	CASSLSGGGEKLFF
TRBV28	TRBJ2-3	CASVPGQGPDTDTQYF
TRBV29-1	TRBJ2-3	CSVESVASLTDTQYF
TRBV7-9	TRBJ2-7	CASSFRDRGIYEQYF
TRBV12-3/TRBV12-4	TRBJ1-1	CASSLAGFYNEAFF
TRBV4-3	TRBJ2-7	CASSHLQGFYEQYF
TRBV27	TRBJ2-2	CASSLIGGSNTGELFF
TRBV20-1	TRBJ1-2	CSARRDSPSSYGYTF
TRBV5-1	TRBJ1-6	CASSLGEDSPLHF
TRBV7-2	TRBJ1-2	CASSPRNYGYTF
TRBV4-3	TRBJ2-3	CASSQDKRGDTQYF
TRBV7-9	TRBJ2-6	CASRRARFYSGANVLTF
TRBV24-1	TRBJ2-7	CATTAGQGYEQYF
TRBV12-3/TRBV12-4	TRBJ1-1	CASSFGPEVNTEAFF
TRBV6-2/TRBV6-3	TRBJ2-1	CASVYWGFEGNNEQFF
TRBV7-2	TRBJ1-3	CASSRADRGNTIYF
TRBV6-2/TRBV6-3	TRBJ1-6	CASSYSPGEMAPLHF
TRBV5-1	TRBJ2-5	CASSLVAGGTQETQYF
TRBV4-3	TRBJ2-3	CASSQNRGPQYF
TRBV4-3	TRBJ2-1	CASRARGGQGGNEQFF